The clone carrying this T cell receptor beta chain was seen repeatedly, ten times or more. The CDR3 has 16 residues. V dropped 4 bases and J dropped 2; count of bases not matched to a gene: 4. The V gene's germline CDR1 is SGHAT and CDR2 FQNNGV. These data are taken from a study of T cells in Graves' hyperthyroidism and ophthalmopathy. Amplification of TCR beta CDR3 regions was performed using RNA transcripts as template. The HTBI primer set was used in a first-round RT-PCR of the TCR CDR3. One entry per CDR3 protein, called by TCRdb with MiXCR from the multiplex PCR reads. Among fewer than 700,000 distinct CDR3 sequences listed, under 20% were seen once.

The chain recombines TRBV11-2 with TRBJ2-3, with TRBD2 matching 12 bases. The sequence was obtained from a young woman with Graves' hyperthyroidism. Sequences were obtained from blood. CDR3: CASSSGLAGTTDTQYF. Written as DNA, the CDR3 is TGTGCCAGCAGCTCCGGACTAGCGGGAACCACAGATACGCAGTATTTT.